Presented here are 12 T cell receptor beta chains from one specimen sequenced in a study of blood T cell repertoires in COVID-19. The protocol was immunoSEQ multiplex PCR, while the TCRdb copy is restricted to in-frame clones and leaves out a portion. This table holds around 200,000 clones, around 84% found once. Sequenced input: PBMCs or T cells enriched from blood (not recorded which). Receptors were obtained from a woman in her thirties who had recovered from COVID-19.

This clone has only one observation. Sequence at one end of the junction differs from germline and may be a read error. This chain uses TRBV7-7 with TRBJ2-5; TRBD2 is a possible D gene (6 bases). The CDR3 length is 16 residues. Germline CDR1 and CDR2: SSHAT and FNYEAQ (reference sequence). The CDR3 loop is CASSLVGGGRGETQYF. The DNA of the CDR3 is TGTGCTAGCAGCTTAGTGGGGGGAGGAAGAGGGGAGACCCAGTACTTC.

CDR3 amino acids: CASKGLQAGEKLFF. The DNA of the CDR3 is TGTGCCAGCAAAGGCCTCCAGGCAGGAGAAAAACTGTTTTTT. This rearrangement joins TRBV27 to TRBJ1-4; no firm D call. The length of the CDR3 is 14 residues. CDR1 is MNHEY, CDR2 SMNVEV, per germline (reference sequence). The V end lost 7 bases, the J end lost 8 bases, and 17 bases lay between the germline ends.

The rearrangement links TRBV28 to TRBJ2-7; D may be TRBD1 (5 bases). Trimming stripped 10 bases from V and 7 bases from J, with 20 bases between. Germline V gene sequence: CDR1 MDHEN, CDR2 SYDVKM. CDR3 size: 13 residues. CDR3 protein: CAITGVRVREQYF. The CDR3 DNA reads as TGTGCCATCACAGGAGTCAGGGTCCGGGAGCAGTACTTC.

The genes are TRBV14 and TRBJ1-1, with a weak D call TRBD1 (5 bases). V lost 0 bases to trimming and J lost 1 base, with 9 bases between them. Germline values: CDR1 SGHDN, CDR2 FVKESK. The CDR3 covers 15 residues. The CDR3 DNA is TGTGCCAGCAGCCAAGATAGGACACCGAACACTGAAGCTTTCTTT. Protein product: CASSQDRTPNTEAFF.

The chain links TRBV11-2 to TRBJ2-1; TRBD2 is a possible D gene (6 bases). With 5 bases removed from V and 7 bases from J, the gap between germline ends came to 15 bases. The CDR3 consists of 14 residues. CDR1 SGHAT and CDR2 FQNNGV come from the germline V gene. CDR3 sequence: CASSPKTAGNEQFF. The DNA of the CDR3 is TGTGCCAGCAGCCCAAAGACCGCGGGGAATGAGCAGTTCTTC. The full variable domain, with the rest looked up from reference TRBV11-2 and TRBJ2-1, is EAGVAQSPRYKIIEKRQSVAFWCNPISGHATLYWYQQILGQGPKLLIQFQNNGVVDDSQLPKDRFSAERLKGVDSTLKIQPAKLEDSAVYLCASSPKTAGNEQFFGPGTRLTVL.

CDR3 in amino acids: CASSPDRGMASYEQYF. The CDR3 bases are TGTGCCAGCAGTCCTGACAGGGGGATGGCCTCCTACGAGCAGTACTTC. V usage is TRBV11-2 and J usage is TRBJ2-7, with 9 bases lining up with TRBD1. Germline CDR1 reads SGHAT; CDR2 reads FQNNGV. CDR3 length: 16 amino acids. The V segment lost 6 bases and the J segment 0 bases; nucleotides outside the gene matches: 9.

The chain joins TRBV7-2 to TRBJ2-5; D may be TRBD1 (5 bases). Trimming left V 5 bases short and J 2 bases short, with 9 bases between. CDR1 is SGHTA and CDR2 is FQGNSA in the germline V gene. The CDR3 is made up of 13 amino acids. The CDR3 is CASSRQIQETQYF. The CDR3, as DNA: TGTGCCAGCAGCCGACAGATACAAGAGACCCAGTACTTC.

The chain has TRBV27 and TRBJ1-6; the D gene is possibly TRBD1 (6 bases). CDR1 is MNHEY, CDR2 SMNVEV, per germline (reference sequence). V lost 11 bases and J 7 bases, leaving 21 bases between the germline ends. This CDR3 spans 15 amino acids. The CDR3 region is CACSGTPIGNSPLHF. The CDR3 nucleotides read TGTGCCTGTTCCGGGACACCAATTGGCAATTCACCCCTCCACTTT.

This chain links TRBV19 with TRBJ1-2; TRBD1 might be the D (6 bases). Between the trimmed V and J ends, which lost 7 bases and 5 bases, there was a span of 17 bases. CDR3 length: 14 residues. Germline V gene lookup returns CDR1 LNHDA and CDR2 SQIVND (reference sequence). CDR3 nucleotide sequence: TGTGCCAGTACCACACAGGGCCCGGGGTATGGCTACACCTTC. This sequence encodes CASTTQGPGYGYTF.

The chain joins TRBV7-9 to TRBJ2-1, with a tentative D call TRBD2 (6 bases). Trimming pared 6 bases from V and 6 bases from J, leaving 15 bases between. Germline-derived CDR1 and CDR2 are SEHNR and FQNEAQ (reference sequence). The CDR3 covers 14 residues. DNA of the CDR3: TGTGCCAGCAGTCCTCCCGGGAGCGCCAATGAGCAGTTCTTC. Translation: CASSPPGSANEQFF. Looking up the rest from reference TRBV7-9 and TRBJ2-1 gives the full variable domain: DTGVSQNPRHKITKRGQNVTFRCDPISEHNRLYWYRQTLGQGPEFLTYFQNEAQLEKSRLLSDRFSAERPKGSFSTLEIQRTEQGDSAMYLCASSPPGSANEQFFGPGTRLTVL.

V is TRBV5-8 and J is TRBJ2-3; TRBD1 might be the D (5 bases). The CDR3 is 14 residues long. CDR1 SGHTS and CDR2 YDEGEE come from the germline V gene. Trimming shortened V by 2 bases and J by 2 bases, and 9 bases separated the two germline ends. The CDR3 DNA reads TGTGCCAGCAGCTTCTTGACAGCCACAGATACGCAGTATTTT. This encodes CASSFLTATDTQYF.

The chain links TRBV19 to TRBJ2-3; unclear D gene. Trimming cost V 10 bases and J 3 bases, with 17 bases left between them. The CDR3 runs to 14 residues. Germline loops: CDR1 LNHDA, CDR2 SQIVND (reference sequence). The CDR3 sequence is CATQRNARTDTQYF. CDR3 DNA: TGTGCCACGCAGAGGAATGCACGGACAGATACGCAGTATTTT.